Reported below is one TCR beta chain. This receptor's antigen is unknown. No base quality information exists; no much larger clone differs at one position. TCRbeta CDR3 regions were amplified from genomic DNA using the immunoSEQ Assay, a bias-controlled multiplex PCR. Concerning the study's data processing: Within the assay, amplification of reference gene primers was used to estimate how many nucleated cells each sample contained. To quantify the absolute abundance of each unique TCRbeta CDR3 rearrangement, sequence reads were collapsed and filtered. For each sample, productive Simpson clonality was calculated as the square root of Simpson's diversity index over productive rearrangements. As stored in TCRdb, this immuneACCESS dataset retains in-frame rearrangements with V and J assigned. A fraction of the clones does not appear; measured against another copy, unresolved V genes explain less than half of the discrepancy, and the remainder lacks a known reason. The V and J calls and the clone size are those of that table, but D and trimming were determined from the DNA. This sample lists about 280,000 clones; approximately 88% were detected once. The top ten clones comprise approximately 0.94% of the sample.

A second Seattle source provided samples from volunteer blood donors who had recovered from COVID-19. Each collaborating institution followed its own protocols to collect whole blood in K2EDTA tubes. For TCRbeta analysis, collaborators shipped samples in one of three forms: frozen whole blood, isolated PBMCs, or DNA extracted from either of those sample types. The sample belongs to a study of blood T cell repertoires in COVID-19 (dated by TCRdb to 2018 to 2021). At the level of the whole study: The collaborator samples originated in the United States, Italy and Spain and spanned the acute and convalescent phases of COVID-19. The repertoires were released in a freely available public database intended as a resource for research on the immune response to SARS-CoV-2. Samples came from the ongoing ImmuneRACE study (first 160 participants) plus 1,254 subjects from 6 global collaborators. HLA class I and class II types, where available, came from metadata supplied by the sample provider rather than from assay-based typing. Sample metadata almost always included a de-identified subject ID, COVID-19 status, age in years and sex. The material from the prospective study consisted of cDNA or gDNA derived from T cells, B-cell-depleted T cells, or PBMCs. The dataset comprised deeply sampled blood TCRbeta repertoires from subjects exposed to, actively infected with, or recovered from COVID-19. Study-wide conclusions, independent of this receptor: Clinical and demographic metadata were provided uncurated, with the amount varying by source and participant.

The CDR3 has 18 amino acids, counting the end cysteine and phenylalanine. CDR3 DNA only is kept here, 54 bases in frame from base 1. The germline V gene encodes CDR1 SGHAT and CDR2 FQNNGV. Germline trimming amounts to 0 bases on V and 2 bases on J, with 10 as the count of junction bases outside the gene matches. The sample was peripheral blood. The chain employs TRBV11-2 and TRBJ2-1, with 7 bases in between that match TRBD2. The TCR was taken from a woman aged 40-49 years who had recovered from COVID-19. The nucleotides read TGTGCCAGCAGCTTAGAAGGGTTGGGCGGGAGCCCCTACAATGAGCAGTTCTTC. This translates into CASSLEGLGGSPYNEQFF.